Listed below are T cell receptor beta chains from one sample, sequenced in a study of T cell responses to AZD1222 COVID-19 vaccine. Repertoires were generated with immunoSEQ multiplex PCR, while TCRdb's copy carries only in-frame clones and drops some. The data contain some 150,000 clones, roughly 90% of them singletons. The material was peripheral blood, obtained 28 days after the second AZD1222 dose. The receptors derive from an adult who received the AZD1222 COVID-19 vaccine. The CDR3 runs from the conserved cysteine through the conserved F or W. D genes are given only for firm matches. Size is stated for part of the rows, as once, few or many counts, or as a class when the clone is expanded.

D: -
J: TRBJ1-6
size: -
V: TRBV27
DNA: TGTGCCAGCCAAGACTCCTATAATTCACCCCTCCACTTT
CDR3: CASQDSYNSPLHF

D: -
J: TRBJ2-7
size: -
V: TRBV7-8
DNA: TGTGCCAGCAGCTTAGTTGGCAAAGATGAGCAGTACTTC
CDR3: CASSLVGKDEQYF

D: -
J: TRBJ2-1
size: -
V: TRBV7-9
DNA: TGTGCCAGCAGCTTGACAGGCGACCCTCCGGGCAATGAGCAGTTCTTC
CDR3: CASSLTGDPPGNEQFF

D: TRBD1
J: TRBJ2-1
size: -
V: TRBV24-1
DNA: TGTGCCACCAGTGATCCCCGGGACAGGGGGCTTGATGAGCAGTTCTTC
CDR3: CATSDPRDRGLDEQFF

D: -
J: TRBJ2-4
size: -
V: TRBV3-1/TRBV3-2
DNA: TGTGCCAGCAGCCAATTCCTCGGGGAGGTGGACATTCAGTACTTC
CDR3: CASSQFLGEVDIQYF

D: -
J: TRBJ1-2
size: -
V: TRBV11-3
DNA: TGTGCCAGCAGCTTAGCCAGGGCCTATGGCTACACCTTC
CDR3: CASSLARAYGYTF

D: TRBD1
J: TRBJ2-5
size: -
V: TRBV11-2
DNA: TGTGCCAGCAGCACCGCTGGGACAGGGTGGCAAGAGACCCAGTACTTC
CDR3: CASSTAGTGWQETQYF

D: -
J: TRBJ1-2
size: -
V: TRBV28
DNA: TGTGCCAGCAGCTTACAGGCCTATGGCTACACCTTC
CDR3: CASSLQAYGYTF

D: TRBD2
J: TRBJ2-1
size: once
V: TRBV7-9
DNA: TGTGCCAGCAGCTTAGCTTCACTAGCGGAGCACACCTACAATGAGCAGTTCTTC
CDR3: CASSLASLAEHTYNEQFF

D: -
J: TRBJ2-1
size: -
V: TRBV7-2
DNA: TGTGCCAGCAGTTTCCAGGGCGCCTACAATGAGCAGTTCTTC
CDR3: CASSFQGAYNEQFF

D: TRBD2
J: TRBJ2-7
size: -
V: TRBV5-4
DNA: TGTGCCAGCAGCTTGGTGGAGAGGCTAGCGGGAGCCGAGCAGTACTTC
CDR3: CASSLVERLAGAEQYF

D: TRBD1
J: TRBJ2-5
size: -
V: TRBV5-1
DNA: TGCGCCAGCAGCATCGGGACAGGGTTCGGAGAGACCCAGTACTTC
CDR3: CASSIGTGFGETQYF

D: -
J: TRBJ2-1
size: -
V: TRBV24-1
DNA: TGTGCCACCAGTGATCTTACAGGTAGCTCCTACAATGAGCAGTTCTTC
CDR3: CATSDLTGSSYNEQFF

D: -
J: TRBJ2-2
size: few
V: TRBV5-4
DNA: TGTGCCAGCAGCCCCGGGGTAGCGGCGAACACCGGGGAGCTGTTTTTT
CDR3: CASSPGVAANTGELFF

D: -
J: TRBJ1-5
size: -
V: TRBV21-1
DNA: TGTGCCAGCTACCGGGGGTATGGACAGCCCCAGCATTTT
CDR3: CASYRGYGQPQHF

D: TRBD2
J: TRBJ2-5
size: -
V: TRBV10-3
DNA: TGTGCCATCAGTCCTCGGGGGGGCCAAGAGACCCAGTACTTC
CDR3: CAISPRGGQETQYF

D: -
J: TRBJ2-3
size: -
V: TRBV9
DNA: TGTGCCAGCAGCGTAGGAAAGAGGACAGCTAGCACAGATACGCAGTATTTT
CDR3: CASSVGKRTASTDTQYF

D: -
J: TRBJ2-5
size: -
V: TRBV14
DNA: TGTGCCAGCAGCCAATTGGATCGGGGATCCCAGTACTTC
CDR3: CASSQLDRGSQYF

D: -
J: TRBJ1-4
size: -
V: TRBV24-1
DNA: TGTGCCACCAGTGAGCCGGGAGGAGGGGCTGAAAAACTGTTTTTT
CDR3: CATSEPGGGAEKLFF

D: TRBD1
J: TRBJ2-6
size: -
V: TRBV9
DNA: TGTGCCAGCAGCGTGGACAGGGACTTCTCTGGGGCCAACGTCCTGACTTTC
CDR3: CASSVDRDFSGANVLTF

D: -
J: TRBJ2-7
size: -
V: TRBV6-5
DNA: TGTGCCAGCAGCTTCTACGAGCAGTACTTC
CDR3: CASSFYEQYF

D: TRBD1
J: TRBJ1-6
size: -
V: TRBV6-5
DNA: TGTGCCAGCAGTCGACAGGGGTGGAGTAATTCACCCCTCCACTTT
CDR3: CASSRQGWSNSPLHF

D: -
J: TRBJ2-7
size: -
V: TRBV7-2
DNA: TGTGCCAGCAGCTTCATCCCCCGTGGAGGCGAGCAGTACTTC
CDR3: CASSFIPRGGEQYF

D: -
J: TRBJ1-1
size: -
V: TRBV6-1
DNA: TGTGCCAGCAGTGATCTTGGCGGAATTGGAGCTTTCTTT
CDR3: CASSDLGGIGAFF

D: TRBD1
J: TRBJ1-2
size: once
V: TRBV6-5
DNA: TGTGCCAGCAGGGGGACAGCATACTATGGCTACACCTTC
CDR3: CASRGTAYYGYTF

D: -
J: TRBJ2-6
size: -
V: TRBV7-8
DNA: TGTGCCAGCAGCTCCCCAGGGTCTGGGGCCAACGTCCTGACTTTC
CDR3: CASSSPGSGANVLTF

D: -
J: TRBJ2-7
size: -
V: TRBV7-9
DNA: TGTGCCAGCAGCTTCCAGACAGGCACCTACGAGCAGTACTTC
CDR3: CASSFQTGTYEQYF

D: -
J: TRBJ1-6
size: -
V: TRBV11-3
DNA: TGTGCCAGCAGCTCGAAGGGGGGCAGCTCCTATAATTCACCCCTCCACTTT
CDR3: CASSSKGGSSYNSPLHF

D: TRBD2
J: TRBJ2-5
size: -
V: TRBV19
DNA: TGTGCCACCGGGGGCCCGGGACTAGCGGGGCAGGGGACCCAGTACTTC
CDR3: CATGGPGLAGQGTQYF

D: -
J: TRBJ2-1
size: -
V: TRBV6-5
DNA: TGTGCCAGCAGTTGGCACCGAGGGAACAATGAGCAGTTCTTC
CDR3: CASSWHRGNNEQFF

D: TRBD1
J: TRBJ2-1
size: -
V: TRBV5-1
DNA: TGCGCCAGCAGCCGTTGGACAGGGAGCTCCTACAATGAGCAGTTCTTC
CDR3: CASSRWTGSSYNEQFF

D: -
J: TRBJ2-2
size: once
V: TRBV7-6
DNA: TGTGCCAGCAGCCCTGTCGACGGGTTAAGCACCGGGGAGCTGTTTTTT
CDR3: CASSPVDGLSTGELFF

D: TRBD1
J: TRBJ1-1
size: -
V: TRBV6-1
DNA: TGTGCCAGCAGTAGTACAGGGGGCACTGAAGCTTTCTTT
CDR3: CASSSTGGTEAFF

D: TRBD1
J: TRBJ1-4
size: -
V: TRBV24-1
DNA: TGTGCCACCAGTGATGTACAGGGGGCTAATGAAAAACTGTTTTTT
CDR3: CATSDVQGANEKLFF

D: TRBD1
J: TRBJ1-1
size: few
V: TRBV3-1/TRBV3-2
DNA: TGTGCCAGCAGCCAGGGCTGGGACAGCCTGAACACTGAAGCTTTCTTT
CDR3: CASSQGWDSLNTEAFF

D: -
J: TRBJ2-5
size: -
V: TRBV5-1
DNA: TGCGCCAGCAGCTTTCCCCAAGAGACCCAGTACTTC
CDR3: CASSFPQETQYF

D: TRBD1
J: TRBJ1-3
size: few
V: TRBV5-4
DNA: TGTGCCAGCAGCTCAAAAGACAGGGGGCAAACCATATATTTT
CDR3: CASSSKDRGQTIYF

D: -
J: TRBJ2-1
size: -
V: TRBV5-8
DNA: TGTGCCAGCATCGTCCTGAGGGGTAGGGACAATGAGCAGTTCTTC
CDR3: CASIVLRGRDNEQFF

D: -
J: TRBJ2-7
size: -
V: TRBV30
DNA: TGTGCCTGGAGGGGAAACGAGCAGTACTTC
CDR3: CAWRGNEQYF

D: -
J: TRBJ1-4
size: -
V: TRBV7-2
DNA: TGTGCCAGCAGCGGAGGGCCATACGAAAAACTGTTTTTT
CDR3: CASSGGPYEKLFF

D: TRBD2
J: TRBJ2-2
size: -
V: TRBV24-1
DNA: TGTGCCACCAGTAGTCGGACTAGCGGGAGGGTAAACACCGGGGAGCTGTTTTTT
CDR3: CATSSRTSGRVNTGELFF

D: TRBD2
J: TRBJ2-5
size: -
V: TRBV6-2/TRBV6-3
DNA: TGTGCCAGCAGTTACTCGTCCTGGACTAGAGAAGAGACCCAGTACTTC
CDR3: CASSYSSWTREETQYF

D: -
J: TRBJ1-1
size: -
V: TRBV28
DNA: TGTGCCAGCAGTTTTCGGGTCGGCTACACTGAAGCTTTCTTT
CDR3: CASSFRVGYTEAFF

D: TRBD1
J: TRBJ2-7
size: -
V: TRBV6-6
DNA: TGTGCCACATGGGTTGGGACAGGATCCTACGAGCAGTACTTC
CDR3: CATWVGTGSYEQYF

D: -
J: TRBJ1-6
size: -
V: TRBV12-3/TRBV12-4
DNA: TGTGCCAGCAGCGCCGGGTTTCCCTCACCCCTCCACTTT
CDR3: CASSAGFPSPLHF

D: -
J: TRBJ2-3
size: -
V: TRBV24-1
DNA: TGTGCCACCAGTGATCCCCTGGGGTCTGGCACAGATACGCAGTATTTT
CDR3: CATSDPLGSGTDTQYF

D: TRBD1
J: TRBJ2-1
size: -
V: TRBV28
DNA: TGTGCCAGCAGTTTACCCCCACGGCGGGACAGGGGACACAATGAGCAGTTCTTC
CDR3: CASSLPPRRDRGHNEQFF

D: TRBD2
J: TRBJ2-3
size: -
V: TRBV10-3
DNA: TGTGCCATCAGCGGAGGACTAGTTAAGTTATGGGGGGATACGCAGTATTTT
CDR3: CAISGGLVKLWGDTQYF

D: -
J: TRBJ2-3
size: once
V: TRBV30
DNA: TGTGCCTGGAGTACAGGAGGTACGCAGTATTTT
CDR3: CAWSTGGTQYF

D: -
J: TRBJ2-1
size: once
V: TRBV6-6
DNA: TGTGCCAGCAGGCCGGGGGAGAGTTCGTACAATGAGCAGTTCTTC
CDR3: CASRPGESSYNEQFF